Shown below are 25 T cell receptor beta chains from a single sample sequenced in a study of shared clonotypes between healthy human individuals. Here immunoSEQ multiplex PCR was the method, and the copy in TCRdb shows in-frame clones only, minus some. The data show 2 million to 2.5 million clones, with 85% to 95% seen just once and 0.13% held by the top ten. The sequenced material came from naive CD4+ T cells sorted from blood. The subset denotes: CD45RA+ positively selected. Receptors were obtained from a man between 18 and 35 years old in good health.

The chain links TRBV5-4 to TRBJ2-2, with D perhaps given as TRBD1 or TRBD2 (5 bases each). Trimming stripped 4 bases from V and 6 bases from J, with 16 bases between. CDR3 length: 15 residues. Germline-derived CDR1 and CDR2 are SGHNT and YYREEE (reference sequence). CDR3 loop: CASSRPGPSPGELFF. CDR3 DNA sequence: TGTGCCAGCAGCCGCCCGGGACCTAGTCCCGGGGAGCTGTTTTTT.

This chain uses TRBV9 with TRBJ2-1; weak D call: TRBD2 (5 bases). In germline, CDR1 is SGDLS, CDR2 YYNGEE. The CDR3 has 15 residues. Trimming shortened V by 4 bases and J by 2 bases, and 13 bases separated the two germline ends. The CDR3 DNA sequence: TGTGCCAGCAGCCTAGCCACCGGCACCTACAATGAGCAGTTCTTC. This encodes CASSLATGTYNEQFF.

This clone was counted once. The chain is built from TRBV28 and TRBJ2-1; the D is unclear. Germline V lookup: CDR1 MDHEN, CDR2 SYDVKM. V was cut by 1 base and J by 4 bases, with 8 bases left in between. This CDR3 is built from 14 residues. CDR3 nucleotide sequence: TGTGCCAGCAGTTTATCCGAGACTTACAATGAGCAGTTCTTC. Translated, it gives CASSLSETYNEQFF.

The chain uses TRBV19 and TRBJ2-1, with 12 bases aligning to TRBD1. V lost 3 bases, J lost 6 bases, and 6 bases stayed unmatched. This CDR3 region has 16 residues. The germline CDR1 and CDR2 sequences are LNHDA and SQIVND (reference sequence). CDR3 sequence: CASSIWGQGASNEQFF. The CDR3 nucleotides read TGTGCCAGTAGTATCTGGGGACAGGGGGCTAGCAATGAGCAGTTCTTC.

The chain recombines TRBV6-6 with TRBJ1-4, with D hard to call. Germline loops: CDR1 MNHNY, CDR2 SVGAGI (reference sequence). The CDR3 totals 12 residues. Trimming took off 6 bases at V and 6 bases at J, with 8 bases between the two ends. CDR3: CASRSGDEKLFF. In DNA, the CDR3 is TGTGCCAGCAGGTCCGGGGATGAAAAACTGTTTTTT.

The CDR3 spells CSVDRNGDTQYF. Here the CDR3 DNA reads TGCAGCGTTGATAGGAATGGGGATACGCAGTATTTT. The chain employs TRBV29-1 and TRBJ2-3; D is ambiguous. This CDR3 is built from 12 residues. Per germline, CDR1 SQVTM and CDR2 ANQGSEA. Between the trimmed V and J ends, which lost 3 bases and 6 bases, there was a span of 10 bases.

The chain couples TRBV9 to TRBJ2-3; weak D call: TRBD2 (5 bases). Germline CDR1 SGDLS, CDR2 YYNGEE. The CDR3 runs 14 residues. The ends were cut back, 5 bases at V and 0 bases at J, with 10 bases in the middle. CDR3 nucleotide sequence: TGTGCCAGCAGAGCGGCTTCTAGCACAGATACGCAGTATTTT. Its protein is CASRAASSTDTQYF.

The genes are TRBV7-9 and TRBJ2-7; 8 nucleotides line up with TRBD1. Germline assignment: CDR1 SEHNR and CDR2 FQNEAQ (reference sequence). The CDR3 totals 15 residues. V was pared by 2 bases and J by 5 bases, with 8 bases of the junction left unmatched. The CDR3 nucleotides read TGTGCCAGCAGCTTAAGAGACAGGGGCCAGGACGAGCAGTACTTC. This sequence encodes CASSLRDRGQDEQYF.

J is TRBJ2-7 and V is TRBV5-1; 11 bases are shared with TRBD1. This CDR3 has 14 amino acids. Unmatched junction bases numbered 3, after V lost 0 bases and J lost 7 bases. In germline, CDR1 is SGHRS, CDR2 YFSETQ. The CDR3 is CASSLVDRGLEQYF. Here the CDR3 DNA reads TGCGCCAGCAGCTTGGTGGACAGGGGGCTTGAGCAGTACTTC.

CDR3 nucleotide sequence: TGTGCCAGCAGTGACCTAGGGGGAGGTAATTCACCCCTCCACTTT. Its protein product is CASSDLGGGNSPLHF. The chain combines TRBV6-1 with TRBJ1-6; maybe TRBD1 (6 bases). The V end lost 3 bases, the J end lost 6 bases, and 12 bases lay between the germline ends. CDR1 and CDR2 from the germline V gene are MNHNS and SASEGT. The CDR3 is made up of 15 amino acids.

This chain uses TRBV5-1 with TRBJ2-7, with TRBD1 matching over 9 bases. Trimming at V came to 0 bases and at J to 3 bases, leaving 10 bases not matched to a gene. Germline CDR1 reads SGHRS; CDR2 reads YFSETQ. The length of the CDR3 is 17 residues. The CDR3 loop is CASSLDVLPDRGYEQYF. CDR3 DNA: TGCGCCAGCAGCTTGGACGTTCTGCCGGACAGGGGCTACGAGCAGTACTTC.

The chain's CDR3 is CASSVALEGAEAFF. CDR3 coding DNA: TGTGCCAGCAGCGTAGCTTTAGAAGGGGCTGAAGCTTTCTTT. The V and J genes are TRBV9 and TRBJ1-1, with D possibly TRBD1 on 5 matching bases. Trimming removed 0 bases from V and 6 bases from J, with 12 bases in between. The CDR3 loop spans 14 amino acids. Germline CDR1 SGDLS, CDR2 YYNGEE. Variable domain in full (rest from reference TRBV9 and TRBJ1-1): DSGVTQTPKHLITATGQRVTLRCSPRSGDLSVYWYQQSLDQGLQFLIQYYNGEERAKGNILERFSAQQFPDLHSELNLSSLELGDSALYFCASSVALEGAEAFFGQGTRLTVV.

The V and J genes are TRBV6-1 and TRBJ2-1, with TRBD2 matching 7 bases. The J segment lost 2 bases and the V segment lost 7 bases, leaving 5 bases of the junction unmatched. The germline CDR1 and CDR2 sequences are MNHNS and SASEGT. The CDR3 loop spans 14 amino acids. CDR3 region: CASKSGGPYNEQFF. In nucleotides, the CDR3 is TGTGCCAGCAAGTCGGGAGGTCCCTACAATGAGCAGTTCTTC.

Comment on this clone: Other DNA sequences of this sample code for an identical CDR3. The V call is TRBV7-2, the J call TRBJ2-3, with D possibly matching TRBD2 (6 bases). There are 14 residues in the CDR3. Trimming shortened V by 5 bases and J by 0 bases, and 9 bases separated the two germline ends. Germline V gene lookup returns CDR1 SGHTA and CDR2 FQGNSA. The chain's CDR3 is CASSQSGSTDTQYF. DNA for the CDR3: TGTGCCAGCAGCCAGAGCGGGAGCACAGATACGCAGTATTTT.

This clone has more than one count but fewer than ten. At the DNA level, this CDR3 is encoded by other sequences in the same sample as well. In DNA, the CDR3 is TGTGCCAGCAGTTACTCGGGGGAGACCCAGTACTTC. Its protein product is CASSYSGETQYF. The chain employs TRBV6-6 and TRBJ2-5; D unclear. The CDR3 is made up of 12 amino acids. Per the germline V gene, CDR1 is MNHNY and CDR2 is SVGAGI (reference sequence). Trimming removed 0 bases from V and 5 bases from J, with 4 bases in between.

The V call is TRBV27, the J call TRBJ1-5, with D perhaps TRBD1 (6 bases). Germline CDR1 is MNHEY and CDR2 is SMNVEV (reference sequence). Trimming shortened V by 8 bases and J by 6 bases, and 14 bases separated the two germline ends. This CDR3 comprises 13 residues. As DNA, the CDR3 is TGTGCCAGCGGAAGGCCAGGGGTTCAGCCCCAGCATTTT. Its translation: CASGRPGVQPQHF.

This clone has a handful of counts. The chain employs TRBV7-2 and TRBJ2-3; TRBD2 is a possible D gene (7 bases). This CDR3 contains 16 residues. V lost 1 base and J 0 bases, leaving 11 bases between the germline ends. Germline CDR1 reads SGHTA; CDR2 reads FQGNSA. The CDR3 DNA follows: TGTGCCAGCAGCTTAGGAGGGGGGGCTAGCACAGATACGCAGTATTTT. Translated: CASSLGGGASTDTQYF.

J is TRBJ1-5 and V is TRBV10-2; TRBD1 might be the D (6 bases). Between the trimmed V and J ends, which lost 7 bases and 7 bases, there was a span of 14 bases. CDR3 size: 13 residues. CDR1 and CDR2 (germline): WSHSY, SAAADI. CDR3 bases: TGCGCCAGCAAGGACAGCCCGAAGCAGCCCCAGCATTTT. This translates into CASKDSPKQPQHF.

The chain carries TRBV2 and TRBJ1-3; 7 positions agree with TRBD1. Germline trimming cut 3 bases from V and 3 bases from J; bases unmatched to any gene: 5. Germline CDR1 and CDR2: SNHLY and FYNNEI. CDR3 length: 15 amino acids. The CDR3 DNA reads TGTGCCAGCAGTGACTGGGGACAGTTTGGAAACACCATATATTTT. It encodes CASSDWGQFGNTIYF.

The J gene is TRBJ2-1, the V gene TRBV4-1, with 9 positions matching TRBD1. This CDR3 region has 17 residues. Per the germline V gene, CDR1 is MGHRA and CDR2 is YSYEKL. J lost 5 bases, V lost 1 base, and 9 bases had no gene match. CDR3 sequence reads: CASSQVATGGLHNEQFF. As DNA, the CDR3 is TGCGCCAGCAGCCAAGTCGCGACAGGGGGGTTACACAATGAGCAGTTCTTC.

The chain joins TRBV7-3 to TRBJ1-2; possibly TRBD1 for D (5 bases). V lost 5 bases and J 4 bases, leaving 23 bases between the germline ends. The CDR3 spans 17 residues. Germline lookup yields CDR1 SGHTA and CDR2 FQGTGA. The CDR3 sequence: CASSQAGTLQKIYGYTF. CDR3 bases: TGTGCCAGCAGCCAGGCCGGGACTCTTCAAAAAATCTATGGCTACACCTTC.

The rearrangement links TRBV5-1 to TRBJ2-7; no reliable D call. Trimming left V 1 base short and J 3 bases short, with 8 bases between. Germline V gene sequence: CDR1 SGHRS, CDR2 YFSETQ. This CDR3 has 13 amino acids. CDR3 in amino acids: CASSLTIRYEQYF. CDR3 coding DNA: TGCGCCAGCAGCTTGACGATTCGCTACGAGCAGTACTTC.

J is TRBJ2-7 and V is TRBV30; 9 bases fit TRBD2. The CDR3 is 14 residues long. Germline CDR1 and CDR2: GTSNPN and SVGIG (reference sequence). J gave up 5 bases and V 8 bases, and 13 bases lay outside the gene matches. The CDR3 is CAVDPMASGNEQYF. CDR3 DNA: TGTGCCGTCGATCCAATGGCTAGCGGGAACGAGCAGTACTTC.

This clone showed up just a few times. The chain combines TRBV4-1 with TRBJ1-6, with D maybe TRBD1 (6 bases). Germline V gene data show CDR1 as MGHRA and CDR2 as YSYEKL. This CDR3 spans 14 amino acids. V was cut by 2 bases and J by 12 bases, with 14 bases left in between. CDR3 in DNA: TGCGCCAGCAGCCAACCTAAGGAGGGGGGACCCCTCCACTTT. Translation: CASSQPKEGGPLHF.

This rearrangement joins TRBV6-6 to TRBJ1-3, with D possibly being TRBD1 (5 bases). The CDR3 extends over 14 amino acids. In germline, CDR1 is MNHNY, CDR2 SVGAGI (reference sequence). Between the trimmed V and J ends, which lost 5 bases and 4 bases, there was a span of 12 bases. In nucleotides, the CDR3 is TGTGCCAGCAGTGGGACGAACCTAGGAAACACCATATATTTT. This codes for CASSGTNLGNTIYF.